This note documents a single T cell receptor beta chain sequence. Its antigen remains undetermined. The sample holds no much larger clone one base away, and base qualities are not on file. CDR1 and CDR2 (SGDLS, YYNGEE) derive from the germline V gene. A distance of 15 bases separates the germline ends of V and J, which lose 4 bases and 7 bases respectively. The CDR3, cysteine through phenylalanine, is 15 amino acids long. The CDR3 DNA has 45 bases and is translated from base 1. Preparation of the library involved the immunoSEQ multiplex PCR assay. The clones in this table, taken by TCRdb from immuneACCESS, are in-frame only. Not every clone is retained; where verified, under half of the shortfall comes from an unresolved V gene, and the cause of the rest is unknown. The sample includes over 90,000 clones, with roughly nine tenths observed a single time. 0.76% of the sample is taken by the ten largest.

The data stem from a study of T cell changes during pregnancy in multiple sclerosis (dated by TCRdb to about 2019). With respect to the entire study: In women with multiple sclerosis, the researchers looked at how the T cell repertoire shifted as pregnancy progressed.

This clonotype was sampled from a female donor in good health, enrolled as a control in a pregnancy study. The chain employs TRBV9 and TRBJ1-6; TRBD1 is a weak D gene call, 6 bases matching. The starting material was peripheral blood, obtained in the second trimester of pregnancy. The nucleotide sequence reads as follows: TGTGCCAGCAGCCCGGAGACAGGTTTGAATTCACCCCTCCACTTT. Translated, it gives CASSPETGLNSPLHF. The entire variable domain, with the stretches around the CDR3 drawn from the reference TRBV9 and TRBJ1-6 proteins, is DSGVTQTPKHLITATGQRVTLRCSPRSGDLSVYWYQQSLDQGLQFLIQYYNGEERAKGNILERFSAQQFPDLHSELNLSSLELGDSALYFCASSPETGLNSPLHFGNGTRLTVT.